This T cell receptor beta chain derives from a study of shared clonotypes between healthy human individuals. Naive CD8 cells were CD45RO-negative, positively selected for CCR7, excluding terminally differentiated effector memory CD45RA+ cells. Germline V gene lookup returns CDR1 SEHNR and CDR2 FQNEAQ (reference sequence). CDR3 size: 14 residues. Unmatched junction bases numbered 4, after V lost 6 bases and J lost 8 bases. Clones were sequenced by immunoSEQ multiplex PCR, and TCRdb holds only the in-frame ones, with some missing. The sample contains a few million clones, 90% to 95% of which appear only once.

Sequenced: naive CD8+ T cells from PBMCs. This clonotype was sampled from a man aged 18 to 30 in good health. Some clones in this sample may be carry-over from other donors' samples. V is TRBV7-9 and J is TRBJ2-1, with 13 bases that match TRBD2. CDR3 DNA: TGTGCCAGCAGTTCACTAGCGGGAGGGGATGAGCAGTTCTTC. Translated: CASSSLAGGDEQFF.